The following is a TCR beta chain sequence with its context. Its antigen is as yet unknown. TCRdb used MiXCR to reprocess the RT-PCR reads, holding one entry per CDR3 protein. The sample lists 500,000 or so distinct CDR3 sequences, approximately 10% seen once, with around 12% in the top ten. The data belong to a study of response to subunit inactivated influenza vaccine. Study conclusions and caveats: It was suggested by the authors that few new T cells are recruited by each seasonal influenza vaccination.

This TCR came from a man between 50 and 59 years old who received an inactivated influenza vaccine. Sample: PBMCs from blood, taken 45 days after vaccination.

CDR3 sequence: CASSHRWTSGTDTQYF. The CDR3 bases are TGTGCCAGCAGCCACCGGTGGACTAGCGGCACAGATACGCAGTATTTT. The chain employs TRBV3-1 and TRBJ2-3; 9 positions match TRBD2. The CDR3 length is 16 residues. The germline V gene encodes CDR1 LGHDT and CDR2 YNNKEL (reference sequence). The J segment lost 1 base and the V segment lost 3 bases, leaving 5 bases of the junction unmatched.